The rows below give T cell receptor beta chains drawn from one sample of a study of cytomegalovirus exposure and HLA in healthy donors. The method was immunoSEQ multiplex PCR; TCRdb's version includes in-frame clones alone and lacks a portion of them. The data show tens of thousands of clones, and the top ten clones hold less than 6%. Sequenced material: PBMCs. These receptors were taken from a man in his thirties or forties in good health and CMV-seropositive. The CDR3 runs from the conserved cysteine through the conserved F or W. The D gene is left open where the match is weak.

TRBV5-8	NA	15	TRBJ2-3	CASSSEERLTDTQYF	TGTGCCAGCAGCTCCGAGGAGCGGCTCACAGATACGCAGTATTTT
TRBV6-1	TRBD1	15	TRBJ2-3	CASTETGTGSDTQYF	TGTGCCAGCACCGAAACCGGGACAGGGTCCGATACGCAGTATTTT
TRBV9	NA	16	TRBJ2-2	CASTIDGSPRGGELFF	TGTGCCAGCACCATAGATGGGTCACCCAGGGGCGGGGAGCTGTTTTTT
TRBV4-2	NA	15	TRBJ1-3	CASSQDHVSGNTIYF	TGTGCCAGCAGCCAAGATCATGTCTCTGGAAACACCATATATTTT
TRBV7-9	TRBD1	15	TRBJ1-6	CASRQRTGLDSPLHF	TGTGCCAGCAGACAACGGACAGGGCTGGATTCACCCCTCCACTTT
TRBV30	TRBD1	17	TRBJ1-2	CAWSVLYGTGRVYGYTF	TGTGCCTGGAGTGTACTTTATGGGACAGGGAGGGTCTATGGCTACACCTTC
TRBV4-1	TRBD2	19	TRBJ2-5	CASSPEGAGETPGDETQYF	TGCGCCAGCAGCCCCGAGGGAGCGGGGGAGACTCCAGGAGACGAGACCCAGTACTTC
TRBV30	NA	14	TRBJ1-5	CAWSILGSDQPQHF	TGTGCCTGGAGTATCCTGGGGAGCGATCAGCCCCAGCATTTT
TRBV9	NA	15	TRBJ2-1	CASSPGESSDNEQFF	TGTGCCAGCAGCCCGGGGGAGAGCTCCGACAATGAGCAGTTCTTC
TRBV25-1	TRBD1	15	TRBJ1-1	CASSVGTGPLAEAFF	TGTGCCAGCAGTGTCGGGACAGGGCCTTTGGCTGAAGCTTTCTTT
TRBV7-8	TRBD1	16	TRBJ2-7	CASSGRGQGETYEQYF	TGTGCCAGCAGCGGCCGGGGACAGGGCGAGACCTACGAGCAGTACTTC
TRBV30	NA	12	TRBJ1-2	CAWSLSDYGYTF	TGTGCCTGGAGTCTTTCAGACTATGGCTACACCTTC
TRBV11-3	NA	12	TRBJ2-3	CASSFSGDTQYF	TGTGCCAGCAGCTTCTCGGGAGATACGCAGTATTTT
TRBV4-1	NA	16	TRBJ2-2	CASSSRAGVNTGELFF	TGCGCCAGCAGCTCCCGGGCAGGGGTGAACACCGGGGAGCTGTTTTTT
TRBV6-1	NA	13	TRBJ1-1	CASSELRFTEAFF	TGTGCCAGCAGTGAATTGAGGTTCACTGAAGCTTTCTTT
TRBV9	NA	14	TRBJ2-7	CASSPLDSSYEQYF	TGTGCCAGCAGCCCTTTAGACAGCTCCTACGAGCAGTACTTC
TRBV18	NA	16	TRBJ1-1	CASSDGGGLRDTEAFF	TGTGCCAGCTCCGATGGGGGGGGGCTCCGAGACACTGAAGCTTTCTTT
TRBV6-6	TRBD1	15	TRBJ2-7	CASSYPDRGTYEQYF	TGTGCCAGCAGTTACCCGGACAGGGGGACCTACGAGCAGTACTTC
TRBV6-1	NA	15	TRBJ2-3	CASISGGLSTDTQYF	TGTGCCAGCATTTCGGGGGGCCTTAGCACAGATACGCAGTATTTT
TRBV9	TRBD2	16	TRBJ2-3	CASSVEGNGGGDTQYF	TGTGCCAGCAGCGTAGAAGGAAACGGGGGGGGAGATACGCAGTATTTT
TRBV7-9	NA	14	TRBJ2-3	CASSLVASTDTQYF	TGTGCCAGCAGCTTAGTAGCTAGCACAGATACGCAGTATTTT
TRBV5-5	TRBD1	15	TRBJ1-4	CASSLGQGAPEKLFF	TGTGCCAGCAGCCTAGGACAGGGGGCCCCTGAAAAACTGTTTTTT
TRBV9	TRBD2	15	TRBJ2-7	CASSAGTSGGYEQYF	TGTGCCAGCAGCGCAGGGACTAGCGGAGGGTACGAGCAGTACTTC
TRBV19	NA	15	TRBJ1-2	CASRPSYGQSYGYTF	TGTGCCAGTAGACCTTCCTATGGACAGTCCTATGGCTACACCTTC
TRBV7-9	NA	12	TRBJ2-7	CASSSMAHEQYF	TGTGCCAGCAGCTCGATGGCCCACGAGCAGTACTTC
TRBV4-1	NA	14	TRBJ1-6	CASSYQLRPGPLHF	TGCGCCAGCAGCTACCAGCTACGACCGGGACCCCTCCACTTT
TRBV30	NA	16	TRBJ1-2	CAWSSAVDSLSDGYTF	TGTGCCTGGAGTAGTGCGGTTGACAGCTTAAGTGATGGCTACACCTTC
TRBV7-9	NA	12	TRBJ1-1	CASRLMNTEAFF	TGTGCCAGCAGACTCATGAACACTGAAGCTTTCTTT
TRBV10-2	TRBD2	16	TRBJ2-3	CASSELMREGTDTQYF	TGCGCCAGCAGTGAGTTAATGCGGGAGGGCACAGATACGCAGTATTTT
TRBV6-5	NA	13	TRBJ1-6	CALGEGYNSPLHF	TGTGCCCTCGGGGAGGGGTATAATTCACCCCTACACTTT
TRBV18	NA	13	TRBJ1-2	CASSLQDNYGYTF	TGTGCCAGCTCACTACAGGATAACTATGGCTACACCTTC
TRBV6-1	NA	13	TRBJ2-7	CASSEQARYEQYF	TGTGCCAGCAGTGAACAGGCCCGCTACGAGCAGTACTTC
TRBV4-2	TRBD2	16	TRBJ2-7	CASSQPAGGNAYEQYF	TGTGCCAGCAGCCAGCCAGCGGGAGGGAACGCCTACGAGCAGTACTTC
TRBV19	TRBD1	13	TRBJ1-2	CASSMDRSYGYTF	TGTGCCAGTAGTATGGACAGGAGCTATGGCTACACCTTC
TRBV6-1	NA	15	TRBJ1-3	CASRLDSTGLDTIYF	TGTGCCAGCAGACTCGACTCGACAGGTTTGGACACCATATATTTT
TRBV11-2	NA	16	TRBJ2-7	CASSLLGGDGPYEQYF	TGTGCCAGCAGCTTACTCGGCGGGGATGGGCCCTACGAGCAGTACTTC
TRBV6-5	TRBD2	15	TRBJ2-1	CASSYSAGGPNEQFF	TGTGCCAGCAGTTACTCAGCGGGAGGGCCGAATGAGCAGTTCTTC
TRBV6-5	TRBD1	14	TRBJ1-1	CASSDGTGGTEAFF	TGTGCCAGCAGTGATGGGACAGGGGGCACTGAAGCTTTCTTT
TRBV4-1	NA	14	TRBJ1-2	CASSRQQAPNGYTF	TGCGCCAGCAGCCGTCAACAGGCTCCGAATGGCTACACCTTC
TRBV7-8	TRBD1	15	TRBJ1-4	CASSGQQGARETLFF	TGTGCCAGCAGCGGACAACAGGGGGCTAGAGAAACACTGTTTTTT